This TCR beta chain appears in the sequencing data of a study of patients and donors after allogeneic stem cell transplantation (dated by TCRdb to the early 2020s). This clonotype was observed at least ten times. No cognate antigen has been identified for it. No base qualities exist here, and no much larger clone lies one base off it. Receptors were amplified or captured by RT-PCR. TCRdb names NextSeq 550 as the instrument used. Using fastp trimming at Q25 and MiXCR clonotype assembly, TCRdb reanalyzed the public sequencing data and kept in-frame beta chains. Every CDR3 protein is listed once, alongside the most common genes and DNA of its rows. For this sample the table gives approximately 170,000 distinct CDR3 sequences, of which nearly 25% were detected only once. The leading ten clones occupy roughly 25% of the sample. The receptor's source is a human donor who was either an allogeneic HSCT recipient or a stem cell or donor lymphocyte infusion donor (not recorded which). It is not recorded whose cells these are; they may come from a transplant donor. Sequencing was done on a sample of blood, either unsorted or a sorted T cell fraction (not recorded which).

The DNA sequence is TGTGCCAGCAGCCAAGTAGGCAGAGAAGCTTTCTTT. Translated, it gives CASSQVGREAFF. This receptor chain uses TRBV3-1 and TRBJ1-1; no D gene is confidently identified. The V end loses 1 base and the J end loses 8 bases, and a stretch of 8 bases separates them. CDR1 LGHDT and CDR2 YNNKEL were looked up in the germline V gene (reference sequence). The CDR3 sequence holds 12 residues, the cysteine and phenylalanine included. Only the CDR3 portion is preserved as DNA: 36 bases, with reading frame beginning at the first base.